This TCR beta chain was captured in a study of Ad26.COV2.S vaccination and SARS-CoV-2 variants (dated by TCRdb to the early 2020s). For the wider study: TCRbeta repertoire sequencing served as the tool for gauging how specific and how broad the SARS-CoV-2-reactive T cell receptors were following Ad26.COV2.S vaccination. The TCR-sequenced set comprised about 30 samples: approximately 20 Ad26.COV2.S vaccine recipients, 5 placebo recipients and 8 SARS-CoV-2 convalescent individuals. Overall study outcomes, separate from this receptor: Comparable non-spike TCR breadth was observed between vaccine and placebo recipients, consistent with only spike being contained in the vaccine. Spike-specific TCR breadth was higher in Ad26.COV2.S recipients than in placebo recipients (P = 0.0014). According to the authors, total T cell responses may have been underestimated by the TCR breadth and depth analyses. Substantial breadth of spike-specific CD8+ and CD4+ T cell responses was reported after vaccination.

Explained via the paper, the time point label denotes: individuals recovered from natural SARS-CoV-2 infection. The CDR1 and CDR2 encoded by the germline V gene are SGHDT and YYEEEE. The trim is 4 bases for V and 4 bases for J, with a gap of 12 bases between the germline ends. The CDR3, cysteine through phenylalanine, is 14 amino acids long. The kept DNA is CDR3 alone, 42 bases in frame from the first base. The immunoSEQ Assay was used to sequence TCRbeta CDR3 regions. After extraction, genomic DNA underwent amplification by bias-controlled multiplex PCR, followed by high-throughput sequencing. The published analysis was carried out like this. To quantify the absolute abundance of every unique TCRbeta CDR3 region, sequences were collapsed and filtered. T cell fraction was estimated by normalizing TCRbeta template counts to usable DNA, with usable DNA measured through amplification of reference genes found in all nucleated cells. Repertoire TCRs were annotated as SARS-CoV-2-specific by exact matching of V gene, CDR3 amino acid sequence and J gene to a known reactive TCR set. The reference SARS-CoV-2 TCR set was obtained from MIRA and was filtered for enrichment in COVID-19-positive ImmuneCODE repertoires, whereby public or cross-reactive TCRs were removed. Using the MIRA antigens, annotated TCRs were further analysed by specific ORF or by position within an ORF. Breadth was defined as the number of annotated unique rearrangements divided by the total number of unique productive rearrangements, and depth was defined as the summed frequency of the annotated unique rearrangements. Two-sided Wilcoxon rank-sum tests were applied when comparing TCR breadth between groups. The table comes from immuneACCESS by way of TCRdb, which keeps in-frame sequences with V and J called. Part of the clones is missing from these tables; in studies checked, under half for an unresolved V gene and the rest for unknown reasons. V, J and clone size are taken as reported in that table, and D and trimming were inferred from the DNA itself. The sample table records about 350,000 clones; about 92% of these occur just once. The ten largest clones add up to 3.9% of the sample.

In the case of this clone: Its antigen is currently not known. No much larger clone exists at a distance of one base, and base qualities are not known.

The sequence was collected from a human donor who had recovered from COVID-19. Material: peripheral blood, obtained after recovery from COVID-19. The chain was built from TRBV5-6 and TRBJ1-5, with the D gene call left open. The CDR3 region: CASSLTFGNQPQHF. Here is the DNA: TGTGCCAGCAGCCTCACTTTTGGGAATCAGCCCCAGCATTTT.